This entry describes one T cell receptor (beta chain). This CDR3 has 12 amino acids. Germline V gene lookup returns CDR1 MNHEY and CDR2 SVGAGI. The germline V and J ends were trimmed by 0 bases and 4 bases, with 4 bases remaining between them. Using immunoSEQ multiplex PCR, the repertoire was profiled, and TCRdb retains in-frame clones only, with some absent. The table has about 170,000 clones, more than 65% seen once; the top ten hold 9.5% to 13%. These data come from a study of blood T cell repertoires in COVID-19. Whole-study context: COVID-19 samples collected from the United States, Italy and Spain covered acute and convalescent phases. In each case, the material was cDNA or gDNA derived from T cells, B-cell-depleted T cells, or PBMCs.

The V call is TRBV6-5, the J call TRBJ2-7; D gene ambiguous. Sequencing input: peripheral blood. This TCR was sampled from an older man with active or convalescent COVID-19. CDR3 coding DNA: TGTGCCAGCAGTTACTCGCGTTACGAGCAGTACTTC. Translated, it gives CASSYSRYEQYF.